The 20 T cell receptor beta chains below all came from one sample that was sequenced in a study of T cells in Graves' hyperthyroidism and ophthalmopathy. Researchers amplified the TCR beta CDR3 regions from RNA transcripts. Primed by the HTBI set, a first-round RT-PCR was run on the TCR CDR3. MiXCR, applied by TCRdb to the multiplex PCR reads, yields one record per CDR3 protein. The sample consists of around 350,000 distinct CDR3 sequences, over 12% of them appearing once. The sample taken for sequencing was blood. All receptors come from a woman between 55 and 75 years old with Graves' ophthalmopathy.

V usage is TRBV28 and J usage is TRBJ2-5; TRBD2 matches at 7 bases. The CDR3 extends over 17 amino acids. The J segment lost 1 base and the V segment lost 2 bases, leaving 10 bases of the junction unmatched. Germline V gives CDR1 MDHEN, CDR2 SYDVKM. CDR3 coding DNA: TGTGCCAGCAGTTTAAAGTTAGTGGCTAGCGGCCAAGAGACCCAGTACTTC. Translated: CASSLKLVASGQETQYF.

The chain carries TRBV11-3 and TRBJ2-1; TRBD2 matches at 7 bases. V lost 6 bases and J lost 10; bases outside the gene matches: 3. Germline CDR1 and CDR2: SGHNT and YENEEA. CDR3 size: 11 residues. Here the CDR3 DNA reads TGTGCCAGCAGTTTACTAGCGGAGCAGTTCTTC. Translating gives CASSLLAEQFF.

This chain links TRBV18 with TRBJ1-3; weak D call: TRBD1 (5 bases). The V gene's germline CDR1 is KGHSH and CDR2 LQKENI. This CDR3 has 13 amino acids. V lost 6 bases and J lost 4, with 10 bases in between. The CDR3 spells CASSQEGGNTIYF. The CDR3 bases are TGTGCCAGCTCCCAGGAGGGGGGAAACACCATATATTTT.

This clonotype was observed many times. The rearrangement joins TRBV11-1 to TRBJ2-4; possible D gene TRBD2, 5 bases. Per germline, CDR1 SGHAT and CDR2 FQDESV (reference sequence). The CDR3 covers 15 residues. Trimming cost V 7 bases and J 0 bases, with 13 bases left between them. Here the CDR3 reads CASTPLGEAKNIQYF. The CDR3 bases are TGTGCCAGCACGCCCCTCGGGGAAGCCAAAAACATTCAGTACTTC.

Many counts were recorded for this clonotype. The V call is TRBV28, the J call TRBJ2-7; D possibly uses TRBD1 or TRBD2 (5 bases each). Germline V lookup: CDR1 MDHEN, CDR2 SYDVKM. CDR3 length equals 14 residues. Deletions cut 5 bases from V and 5 bases from J, with 16 bases between. Here the CDR3 reads CASSTSRDLNEQYF. CDR3 bases: TGTGCCAGCAGTACCAGCCGGGACCTGAACGAGCAGTACTTC.

This clonotype was detected only a few times. The V and J genes are TRBV5-5 and TRBJ2-1; 10 nucleotides match TRBD2. CDR1 SGHKS and CDR2 YYEKEE come from the germline V gene (reference sequence). This CDR3 has 16 amino acids. Trimming removed 2 bases from V and 12 bases from J; junction bases left unmatched: 14. CDR3 coding DNA: TGTGCCAGCAGCTTCCTCTTAGCGGGAGGCCTCGCGGTGCAGTTCTTC. This gives the protein CASSFLLAGGLAVQFF.

The chain has TRBV4-2 and TRBJ2-5, with TRBD2 as a possible D gene (7 bases). CDR3 length: 16 amino acids. Germline V gene lookup returns CDR1 LGHNA and CDR2 YNFKEQ. With 0 bases removed from V and 4 bases from J, the gap between germline ends came to 15 bases. CDR3 loop: CASSQDGGGHAETQYF. The CDR3 DNA follows: TGTGCCAGCAGCCAAGATGGGGGGGGACATGCAGAGACCCAGTACTTC.

This clonotype was seen ten or more times. The V gene is TRBV3-1, the J gene TRBJ2-5; 7 bases fit TRBD1. Unmatched junction bases numbered 6, after V lost 3 bases and J lost 5 bases. Germline-derived CDR1 and CDR2 are LGHDT and YNNKEL (reference sequence). The CDR3 spans 14 residues. CDR3 amino acids: CASSHRGSRETQYF. The CDR3 nucleotides read TGTGCCAGCAGCCACAGGGGGTCTCGGGAGACCCAGTACTTC.

At least ten counts were recorded for this clonotype. The chain has TRBV29-1 and TRBJ2-3; D is perhaps TRBD1 or TRBD2 (6 bases each). This CDR3 spans 15 amino acids. The germline CDR1 and CDR2 sequences are SQVTM and ANQGSEA. Deletions cut 4 bases from V and 0 bases from J, with 14 bases between. CDR3 loop: CSVGSRGLSTDTQYF. The CDR3 DNA reads as TGCAGCGTTGGGTCCAGGGGACTTAGCACAGATACGCAGTATTTT.

The chain recombines TRBV15 with TRBJ2-1; D unclear. This CDR3 contains 14 residues. Germline loops: CDR1 LNHNV, CDR2 YYDKDF (reference sequence). With 5 bases removed from V and 6 bases from J, the gap between germline ends came to 14 bases. The CDR3 spells CATSGIVSRNEQFF. The CDR3 DNA reads TGTGCCACCAGCGGGATCGTTAGCCGCAATGAGCAGTTCTTC. Looking up the rest from reference TRBV15 and TRBJ2-1 gives the full variable domain: DAMVIQNPRYQVTQFGKPVTLSCSQTLNHNVMYWYQQKSSQAPKLLFHYYDKDFNNEADTPDNFQSRRPNTSFCFLDIRSPGLGDTAMYLCATSGIVSRNEQFFGPGTRLTVL.

Ten or more counts support this clonotype. The chain recombines TRBV28 with TRBJ2-3; D is uncertain. This CDR3 has 16 amino acids. V was cut by 2 bases and J by 2 bases, with 14 bases left in between. Per the germline V gene, CDR1 is MDHEN and CDR2 is SYDVKM. The CDR3 loop is CASSLQGHYFTDTQYF. CDR3 coding DNA: TGTGCCAGCAGTTTACAAGGCCACTACTTCACAGATACGCAGTATTTT.

This clonotype was counted ten times or more. J is TRBJ2-5 and V is TRBV28; the D gene is possibly TRBD2 (6 bases). The CDR3 has 13 residues. The germline CDR1 and CDR2 sequences are MDHEN and SYDVKM. The V end was cut by 7 bases, the J end by 1 base, with 10 bases between. The CDR3 sequence is CASTRRGQETQYF. The CDR3 bases are TGTGCCAGCACCCGGCGGGGCCAAGAGACCCAGTACTTC.

As concerns this clonotype: A single base separates this from a much larger clone, so it may be a read error. The V and J genes are TRBV7-9 and TRBJ2-3; no clear D gene. In germline, CDR1 is SEHNR, CDR2 FQNEAQ (reference sequence). CDR3 length: 14 residues. V shed 2 bases and J shed 2 bases, with 8 bases lying between them. CDR3 in amino acids: CASSLRQNTDTQYF. CDR3 DNA: TGTGCCAGCAGCTTAAGGCAAAACACAGATACGCAGTATTTT.

This clonotype was counted ten times or more. The rearrangement joins TRBV30 to TRBJ1-4; 9 bases match TRBD1. The CDR3 is 18 residues long. Germline V CDR1 and CDR2: GTSNPN, SVGIG (reference sequence). After removal of 4 bases from V and 2 bases from J, the junction contained 14 bases not matched to a gene. DNA of the CDR3: TGTGCCTGGATCTTGGGGGACAGGGAGGGTCAGACTAATGAAAAACTGTTTTTT. Translated, it gives CAWILGDREGQTNEKLFF. Together with reference TRBV30 and TRBJ1-4, the CDR3 gives the full variable domain: SQTIHQWPATLVQPVGSPLSLECTVEGTSNPNLYWYRQAAGRGLQLLFYSVGIGQISSEVPQNLSASRPQDRQFILSSKKLLLSDSGFYLCAWILGDREGQTNEKLFFGSGTQLSVL.

This clonotype was detected many times. This chain joins TRBV2 and TRBJ1-1; D is unresolved. The germline gives CDR1 SNHLY, CDR2 FYNNEI. This CDR3 comprises 13 residues. V was trimmed by 6 bases and J by 1 base, leaving 9 bases between them. The CDR3 region is CASSEDSNTEAFF. CDR3 bases: TGTGCCAGCAGCGAGGATTCGAACACTGAAGCTTTCTTT.

About this clonotype itself: A clone one base away is much larger, so this may be a read error. The V gene is TRBV5-1, the J gene TRBJ2-1, with D possibly matching TRBD1 (5 bases). This CDR3 contains 14 residues. Germline CDR1 and CDR2: SGHRS and YFSETQ. Trimming removed 2 bases from V and 10 bases from J, with 16 bases in between. CDR3 nucleotide sequence: TGCGCCAGCAGCTTAACAGGTGGAACCTACGAGCAGTTCTTC. Translating gives CASSLTGGTYEQFF.

This clonotype was picked up many times. The rearrangement uses TRBV24-1 and TRBJ1-5; 9 bases match TRBD1. The trim removed 0 bases at V and 5 bases at J, leaving 7 bases unmatched. This CDR3 has 17 residues. CDR1 is KGHDR and CDR2 is SFDVKD in the germline V gene. CDR3 nucleotides: TGTGCCACCAGTGATTTGCAGATTGGGACAGGGCATCAGCCCCAGCATTTT. Amino acid sequence: CATSDLQIGTGHQPQHF.

In its sample, this clonotype was seen many times. The gene calls are TRBV5-1 and TRBJ1-2, with TRBD1 matching 7 bases. This CDR3 spans 14 amino acids. Germline V gene data show CDR1 as SGHRS and CDR2 as YFSETQ. V shed 3 bases, J shed 8 bases, and the junction held 10 bases outside the gene matches. CDR3: CASSSGQVPFGYTF. CDR3 nucleotide sequence: TGCGCCAGCAGCTCCGGACAGGTCCCTTTCGGCTACACCTTC.

This clonotype was observed at least ten times. The chain combines TRBV12-3 or TRBV12-4 with TRBJ1-5, with 8 bases aligning to TRBD1. The ends lost 6 bases at V and 3 bases at J; junction bases unmatched: 4. This CDR3 has 14 residues. The CDR3 bases are TGTGCCAGCAGACCGACAGGGGTCAATCAGCCCCAGCATTTT. It specifies CASRPTGVNQPQHF.

This clonotype was detected ten times or more. The chain recombines TRBV7-9 with TRBJ1-1, with 9 bases lining up with TRBD1. Germline V gene sequence: CDR1 SEHNR, CDR2 FQNEAQ (reference sequence). There are 17 residues in the CDR3. The junction had 8 bases not matched to a gene; V was cut back by 0 bases and J by 3 bases. DNA for the CDR3: TGTGCCAGCAGCTTAGCAGTGGGGACAGGGTTGGACACTGAAGCTTTCTTT. This codes for CASSLAVGTGLDTEAFF.